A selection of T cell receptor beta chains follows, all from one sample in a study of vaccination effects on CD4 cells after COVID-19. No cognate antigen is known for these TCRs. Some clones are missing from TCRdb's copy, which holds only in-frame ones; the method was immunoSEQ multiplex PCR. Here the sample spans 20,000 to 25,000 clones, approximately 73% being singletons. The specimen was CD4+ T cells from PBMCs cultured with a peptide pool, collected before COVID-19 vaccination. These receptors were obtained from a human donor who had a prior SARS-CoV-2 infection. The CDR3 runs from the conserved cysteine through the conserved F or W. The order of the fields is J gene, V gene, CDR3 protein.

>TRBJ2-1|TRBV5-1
CASSLWAGIYNEQFF
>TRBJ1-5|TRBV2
CASSETGGWFQPQHF
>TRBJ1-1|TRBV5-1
CASSLVLGSGEAFF
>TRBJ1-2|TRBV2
CASIPFGGFGYTF
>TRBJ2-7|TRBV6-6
CASRVTVSDEQYF
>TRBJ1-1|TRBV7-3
CASSPGLNTEAFF
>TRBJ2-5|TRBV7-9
CASSFRGRFVETQYF
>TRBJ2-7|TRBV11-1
CASSRQGAYEEQYF
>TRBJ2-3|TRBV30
CAGRSAGGTDTQYF
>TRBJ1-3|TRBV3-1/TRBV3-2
CASRHTSSGNTIYF
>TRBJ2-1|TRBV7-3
CASSVLASGTSEQFF
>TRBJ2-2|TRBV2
CASSEDPAYDGELFF
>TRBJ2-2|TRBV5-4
CASSLKQGAGELFF
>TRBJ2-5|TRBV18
CASSPPSVRPQETQYF
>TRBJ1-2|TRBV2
CALYGGPVNFYGYTF
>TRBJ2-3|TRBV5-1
CASSLQGVGTDTQYF
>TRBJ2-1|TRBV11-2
CASSLRPLAGALYNEQFF
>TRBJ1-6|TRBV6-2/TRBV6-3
CASSLRVVSPLHF
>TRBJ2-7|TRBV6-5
CASSSTGPRSYEQYF
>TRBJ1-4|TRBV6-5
CASRGQTTNEKLFF
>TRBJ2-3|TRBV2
CASSLDSLGTDTQYF
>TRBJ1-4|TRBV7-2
CASSYDREREKLFF
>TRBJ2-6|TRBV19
CASSQTPATGANVLTF
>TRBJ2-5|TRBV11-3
CASSLGGGQETQYF
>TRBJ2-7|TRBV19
CASSISGLALYEQYF
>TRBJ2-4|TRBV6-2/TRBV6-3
CASSSSSGGRAKNIQYF
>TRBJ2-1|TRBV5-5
CASSLTGTSYGEQFF
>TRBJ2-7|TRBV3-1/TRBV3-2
CASSRRGGSSYEQYF
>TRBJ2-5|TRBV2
CASMADSQETQYF
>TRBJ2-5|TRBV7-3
CASSSGLAGGGETQYF
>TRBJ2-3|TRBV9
CASSALAGGPGDTQYF
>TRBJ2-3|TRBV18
CASSHRGRNTDTQYF
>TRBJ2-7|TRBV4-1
CASSQDFTGFAYEQYF
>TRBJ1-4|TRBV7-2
CASSLEGQGFDEKLFF